These 13 T cell receptor beta chains were sequenced from one sample in a study of cytomegalovirus exposure and HLA in healthy donors (dated 2017 in TCRdb). Library creation used the immunoSEQ multiplex PCR assay. A mixture of 60 forward primers for TCR Vbeta segments and 13 reverse primers for TCR Jbeta segments was used in the multiplex PCR. TCRdb limited this immuneACCESS table to in-frame rearrangements with V and J called. A share of clones is missing; checked studies link under half to unresolved V genes, and the rest is unexplained. The sample records approximately 140,000 clones, roughly four fifths of which are singletons. Together, the top ten hold around 2% of the sample. Input material: PBMCs. Every receptor here comes from a woman aged 40-49 years in good health and CMV-seronegative.

V usage is TRBV7-2 and J usage is TRBJ2-3, with 7 nucleotides matching TRBD2. The CDR3 length is 17 residues. Looked up from germline, CDR1 is SGHTA and CDR2 is FQGNSA. V gave up 5 bases and J gave up 0 bases; unmatched junction bases: 11. CDR3: CASSPFGGSGSTDTQYF. The CDR3, as DNA: TGTGCCAGCAGCCCCTTCGGAGGTAGCGGGAGCACAGATACGCAGTATTTT.

This sequence joins TRBV7-9 and TRBJ2-3; 10 bases line up with TRBD2. V gave up 3 bases and J gave up 5 bases; unmatched junction bases: 5. From germline, CDR1 is SEHNR and CDR2 FQNEAQ (reference sequence). This CDR3 region has 15 residues. CDR3 region: CASSFLAGVGDTQYF. CDR3 nucleotides: TGTGCCAGCAGCTTCCTAGCGGGAGTGGGAGATACGCAGTATTTT.

In its sample, this clone was seen once. This chain links TRBV28 with TRBJ1-2, with TRBD1 matching 8 bases. The CDR3 spans 13 residues. The V gene's germline CDR1 is MDHEN and CDR2 SYDVKM. The J segment lost 4 bases and the V segment lost 6 bases, leaving 4 bases of the junction unmatched. CDR3 sequence reads: CASRLDRAYGYTF. The CDR3 DNA reads as TGTGCCAGCAGGTTGGACAGGGCCTATGGCTACACCTTC.

The rearrangement uses TRBV28 and TRBJ2-2; D is ambiguous. CDR3 size: 12 residues. The germline CDR1 and CDR2 sequences are MDHEN and SYDVKM. Trimming pared 7 bases from V and 4 bases from J, leaving 7 bases between. The CDR3 here is CASTLSTGELFF. CDR3 DNA: TGTGCCAGCACGTTGAGCACCGGGGAGCTGTTTTTT.

The CDR3 sequence: CATALLTKMYEQYF. The CDR3 nucleotides are TGTGCCACCGCGCTCCTCACCAAGATGTACGAGCAGTACTTC. The chain carries TRBV6-1 and TRBJ2-7; D is ambiguous. V lost 10 bases, J lost 4 bases, and 20 bases lay in between. This CDR3 contains 14 residues. Per germline, CDR1 MNHNS and CDR2 SASEGT.

The chain joins TRBV5-1 to TRBJ1-5, with D uncertain. CDR3 length equals 14 residues. The V and J ends lost 0 bases and 3 bases respectively, with 7 bases between them. Germline V gene lookup returns CDR1 SGHRS and CDR2 YFSETQ. CDR3 sequence reads: CASSLDSPNQPQHF. In nucleotides, the CDR3 is TGCGCCAGCAGCTTGGACAGCCCCAATCAGCCCCAGCATTTT.

The sample holds a few counts of this clone. V and J are TRBV27 and TRBJ2-4; D unresolved. Germline loops: CDR1 MNHEY, CDR2 SMNVEV (reference sequence). This CDR3 comprises 14 residues. V was shortened by 2 bases and J by 6 bases, with 11 bases between the two germline ends. The DNA of the CDR3 is TGTGCCAGCAGTTTACTGCCCACACCAAACATTCAGTACTTC. Protein: CASSLLPTPNIQYF.

The V and J genes are TRBV7-9 and TRBJ2-5, with TRBD1 as a possible D gene (6 bases). V lost 5 bases, J lost 0 bases, and 10 bases lay in between. This CDR3 comprises 14 residues. The germline V gene has CDR1 SEHNR and CDR2 FQNEAQ (reference sequence). The CDR3 DNA is TGTGCCAGCAGCCCTACAGGGCACCAAGAGACCCAGTACTTC. Its translation: CASSPTGHQETQYF.

The chain combines TRBV9 with TRBJ2-2; TRBD2 matches 8 bases. The V segment lost 6 bases and the J segment 4 bases; nucleotides outside the gene matches: 8. CDR1 SGDLS and CDR2 YYNGEE come from the germline V gene. This CDR3 contains 15 residues. CDR3 loop: CASTAYSGSTGELFF. CDR3 bases: TGTGCCAGCACCGCCTACAGCGGGAGCACCGGGGAGCTGTTTTTT. Full variable domain (missing parts from reference TRBV9 and TRBJ2-2): DSGVTQTPKHLITATGQRVTLRCSPRSGDLSVYWYQQSLDQGLQFLIQYYNGEERAKGNILERFSAQQFPDLHSELNLSSLELGDSALYFCASTAYSGSTGELFFGEGSRLTVL.

V gene TRBV5-1 combines with J gene TRBJ2-2, with TRBD1 matching 11 bases. The germline CDR1 and CDR2 sequences are SGHRS and YFSETQ. Unmatched junction bases numbered 3, after V lost 4 bases and J lost 1 base. The CDR3 is made up of 16 amino acids. In nucleotides, the CDR3 is TGCGCCAGCAGCGGACAGGGGGCGGGGAACACCGGGGAGCTGTTTTTT. Translating gives CASSGQGAGNTGELFF.

V and J are TRBV29-1 and TRBJ2-2; a weak D match, TRBD1 (6 bases). CDR3 length: 13 amino acids. Trimming took 6 bases from V and 2 from J, leaving 10 bases between them. Germline V gene sequence: CDR1 SQVTM, CDR2 ANQGSEA. The CDR3 DNA reads as TGCAGCGTCCGGGACACTAACACCGGGGAGCTGTTTTTT. It encodes CSVRDTNTGELFF.

This rearrangement joins TRBV5-1 to TRBJ1-2; a possible D gene is TRBD1 (5 bases). V was pared by 2 bases and J by 4 bases, with 15 bases between. Germline values: CDR1 SGHRS, CDR2 YFSETQ. The CDR3 spans 15 residues. The DNA of the CDR3 is TGCGCCAGCAGCTTCTTCCCGACAGCGACCTATGGCTACACCTTC. Its protein is CASSFFPTATYGYTF.

The chain recombines TRBV28 with TRBJ2-7; D might be TRBD2 (6 bases). Trimming took 1 base from V and 1 from J, leaving 17 bases between them. Germline assignment: CDR1 MDHEN and CDR2 SYDVKM. The CDR3 has 17 amino acids. CDR3 sequence (DNA): TGTGCCAGCAGTTTATCTCTTGGAGGGAGTTGGTCCTACGAGCAGTACTTC. This encodes CASSLSLGGSWSYEQYF.